The present entry profiles one T cell receptor (beta chain) with its context. The sample originates from a study of blood T cell repertoires in COVID-19. Overall study: Some COVID-19 samples were acute and others convalescent; all came from the United States, Italy and Spain.

There are 16 residues in the CDR3. Trimming pared 5 bases from V and 7 bases from J, leaving 21 bases between. CDR1 is KGHSH, CDR2 LQKENI, per germline. Libraries were prepared by immunoSEQ multiplex PCR; TCRdb keeps only in-frame clonotypes and omits some of them. The sample lists under 300,000 clones; around four fifths were seen once. The V gene is TRBV18, the J gene TRBJ1-5; a weak D match, TRBD1 (6 bases). Sequencing input: peripheral blood. The clonotype originates from a man in his thirties or forties who had recovered from COVID-19. CDR3 DNA sequence: TGTGCCAGCTCAGGTCAAGGGGGTAATACGGGCCAGCCCCAGCATTTT. It codes for CASSGQGGNTGQPQHF.